Below, one T cell receptor (beta chain) is given with its context. This clonotype is judged medium-sized (0.01 to 0.1%). What antigen it recognizes has not been identified. No base-level quality is on record; no much larger clone is a single base apart. CDR1 and CDR2 (DFQATT, SNEGSKA) derive from the germline V gene (reference sequence). The cysteine opens and the phenylalanine closes a CDR3 of 15 amino acids. The DNA shown is the 45-base CDR3, in frame from base 1. Trimming accounts for 3 bases at V and 2 bases at J, while the number of junction bases matched to no gene is 4. The data stem from a study. The instrument given in TCRdb is Illumina MiSeq. The public sequencing data were trimmed at Q25 with fastp and processed into clonotypes with MiXCR by TCRdb, which kept only in-frame beta chains. Each entry is one CDR3 protein sequence, shown with its most common DNA and genes. The sample table shows around 3,700 distinct CDR3 sequences, and 9.5% to 10% are seen once. In total, the top ten clones hold less than 7.5% of the sample.

The rearrangement joined TRBV20-1 to TRBJ1-5, with 10 central nucleotides matching TRBD1. Source material: CD4+ T cells from synovial fluid. This clonotype was sampled from a human donor with rheumatoid arthritis. The DNA sequence is given as TGCAGTGCTAGTCCCGGGACAGGGGGCAATCAGCCCCAGCATTTT. This encodes CSASPGTGGNQPQHF.